Below are 20 T cell receptor beta chains sequenced from a single sample in a study of shared clonotypes between healthy human individuals. Repertoires were generated with immunoSEQ multiplex PCR, while TCRdb's copy carries only in-frame clones and drops some. The sample lists around 2.3 million clones; about 94% were seen once. The sequencing sample was made of naive CD4+ T cells sorted from blood. Subset in this sample: CD45RA+ positively selected. The origin of the receptors is a man younger than 35 in good health.

In nucleotides, the CDR3 is TGTGCCAGCAGTTGGATGGGGAGGGATACGCAGTATTTT. It is translated as CASSWMGRDTQYF. The chain carries TRBV27 and TRBJ2-3, with TRBD2 as a possible D gene (6 bases). Looked up from germline, CDR1 is MNHEY and CDR2 is SMNVEV (reference sequence). CDR3 length equals 13 residues. Trimming left V 4 bases short and J 6 bases short, with 11 bases between.

J is TRBJ1-1 and V is TRBV28; D is unresolved. CDR3 length: 11 residues. Between the trimmed V and J ends, which lost 4 bases and 3 bases, there was a span of 3 bases. CDR1 is MDHEN, CDR2 SYDVKM, per germline. Here the CDR3 DNA reads TGTGCCAGCAGTTCCGACACTGAAGCTTTCTTT. It yields the protein CASSSDTEAFF.

In this sample, this clone turned up a few times. Other nucleotide sequences in the sample specify the same CDR3. The chain carries TRBV9 and TRBJ1-2; perhaps TRBD1 as D (6 bases). The CDR3 has 13 residues. V was shortened by 2 bases and J by 2 bases, with 7 bases between the two germline ends. Germline V CDR1 and CDR2: SGDLS, YYNGEE. The CDR3 DNA reads as TGTGCCAGCAGCGTCGACAGGAACTATGGCTACACCTTC. Amino acids: CASSVDRNYGYTF.

The J gene is TRBJ2-7, the V gene TRBV18; the D call may be TRBD1 or TRBD2 (6 bases each). Trimming cost V 6 bases and J 0 bases, with 15 bases left between them. Germline CDR1 reads KGHSH; CDR2 reads LQKENI. The CDR3 totals 15 residues. CDR3 sequence: CASSEGVPSSYEQYF. The CDR3 bases are TGTGCCAGCTCGGAGGGGGTACCCAGCTCCTACGAGCAGTACTTC.

On this clone: This sample includes further DNA sequences coding for the same CDR3. This rearrangement joins TRBV6-5 to TRBJ1-6; 9 positions match TRBD1. The junction had 2 bases not matched to a gene; V was cut back by 4 bases and J by 7 bases. CDR3 length: 14 amino acids. Germline CDR1 is MNHEY and CDR2 is SVGAGI. CDR3 sequence: CASSSGQGNSPLHF. The DNA for the CDR3 is TGTGCCAGCAGTTCGGGACAGGGAAATTCACCCCTCCACTTT.

V usage is TRBV7-9 and J usage is TRBJ2-3; 7 bases fit TRBD2. Looked up from germline, CDR1 is SEHNR and CDR2 is FQNEAQ (reference sequence). The CDR3 loop spans 17 amino acids. J was trimmed by 0 bases and V by 5 bases; bases with no gene match: 11. CDR3 nucleotide sequence: TGTGCCAGCAGCGTCGGGACCGGGACTACTAGCACAGATACGCAGTATTTT. This codes for CASSVGTGTTSTDTQYF.

This chain connects TRBV15 to TRBJ1-2; 7 bases match TRBD1. The J segment lost 8 bases and the V segment lost 4 bases, leaving 10 bases of the junction unmatched. CDR3 length equals 14 residues. CDR1 LNHNV and CDR2 YYDKDF come from the germline V gene (reference sequence). CDR3 nucleotide sequence: TGTGCCACCAGCACCGAAGACAGGGTGACAGGCTACACCTTC. Protein product: CATSTEDRVTGYTF.

V gene TRBV14 combines with J gene TRBJ2-3, with a weak D call TRBD1 (6 bases). CDR1 is SGHDN, CDR2 FVKESK, per germline. V was cut by 1 base and J by 1 base, with 15 bases left in between. The CDR3 consists of 17 residues. The CDR3 sequence: CASSQARGGLRTDTQYF. The DNA for the CDR3 is TGTGCCAGCAGCCAAGCCCGAGGGGGTTTGCGCACAGATACGCAGTATTTT.

This rearrangement joins TRBV7-2 to TRBJ2-3; D may be TRBD1 (5 bases). The CDR3 is 15 residues long. The germline V and J ends were trimmed by 3 bases and 1 base, with 11 bases remaining between them. The germline V gene has CDR1 SGHTA and CDR2 FQGNSA. The CDR3 bases are TGTGCCAGCAGCTTGTATTTACAGGGCACAGATACGCAGTATTTT. It encodes CASSLYLQGTDTQYF.

The rearrangement links TRBV6-1 to TRBJ2-5; 11 nucleotides line up with TRBD1. CDR1 MNHNS and CDR2 SASEGT come from the germline V gene. The CDR3 sequence is 17 residues long. The ends lost 2 bases at V and 4 bases at J; junction bases unmatched: 9. As DNA, the CDR3 is TGTGCCAGCAGTGAATGGTTCGGACAGGGGGCTGGAGAGACCCAGTACTTC. This gives the protein CASSEWFGQGAGETQYF.

This clone appeared a single time. This chain links TRBV28 with TRBJ1-2; D perhaps matches TRBD1 (6 bases). Germline CDR1 and CDR2: MDHEN and SYDVKM. The CDR3 runs to 13 residues. V lost 3 bases and J lost 6, with 11 bases in between. CDR3 in amino acids: CASSFRQGHGYTF. The DNA for the CDR3 is TGTGCCAGCAGTTTCCGTCAGGGGCATGGCTACACCTTC.

The chain links TRBV27 to TRBJ2-1; 12 nucleotides align to TRBD2. The CDR3 loop spans 18 amino acids. CDR1 and CDR2 from the germline V gene are MNHEY and SMNVEV (reference sequence). V gave up 2 bases and J gave up 4 bases; unmatched junction bases: 9. The CDR3 is CASSLTAGTSGLYNEQFF. The CDR3 region has the DNA TGTGCCAGCAGTTTAACAGCCGGGACTAGCGGGTTGTACAATGAGCAGTTCTTC.

The V gene is TRBV6-5, the J gene TRBJ2-2; 7 bases fit TRBD2. This CDR3 is 15 amino acids long. Unmatched junction bases numbered 10, after V lost 7 bases and J lost 5 bases. The germline gives CDR1 MNHEY, CDR2 SVGAGI. In nucleotides, the CDR3 is TGTGCCAGCACTCGGGGGGAGCGCGGGACCGGGGAGCTGTTTTTT. Translation gives CASTRGERGTGELFF.

The chain carries TRBV21-1 and TRBJ2-2; TRBD2 reflects the table's D call only, with no check against the DNA. TRBV21-1 is reported as a pseudogene. The CDR3 spans 12 residues. CDR3 residues: CDSGGSTGELFF. The CDR3 DNA sequence: TGTGACAGCGGGGGGAGCACCGGGGAGCTGTTTTTT.

The J gene is TRBJ2-7, the V gene TRBV20-1; D gene uncertain. The germline V gene has CDR1 DFQATT and CDR2 SNEGSKA (reference sequence). The CDR3 extends over 11 amino acids. V lost 6 bases and J 2 bases, leaving 8 bases between the germline ends. The CDR3 here is CSAVGPYEQYF. In DNA form, the CDR3 reads TGCAGTGCCGTAGGTCCCTACGAGCAGTACTTC.

V gene TRBV7-2 combines with J gene TRBJ2-2, with 16 nucleotides matching TRBD2. V lost 5 bases to trimming and J lost 6 bases; unmatched junction nucleotides: 12. Germline assignment: CDR1 SGHTA and CDR2 FQGNSA. This CDR3 spans 19 amino acids. DNA for the CDR3: TGTGCCAGCAGCCGCCTACCGGGACTAGCGGGAGGGCCCTCCGGGGAGCTGTTTTTT. As protein: CASSRLPGLAGGPSGELFF.

The V gene is TRBV5-1, the J gene TRBJ1-1; weak D call: TRBD1 (5 bases). V lost 5 bases and J 0 bases, leaving 11 bases between the germline ends. The CDR3 is 14 residues long. Germline V gene sequence: CDR1 SGHRS, CDR2 YFSETQ. CDR3 residues: CASRPGTVNTEAFF. CDR3 nucleotide sequence: TGCGCCAGCAGGCCGGGGACGGTGAACACTGAAGCTTTCTTT.

J is TRBJ1-4 and V is TRBV5-5; TRBD1 aligns across 8 bases. Trimming cost V 4 bases and J 0 bases; bases outside gene matches: 5. This CDR3 is 16 amino acids long. CDR1 SGHKS and CDR2 YYEKEE come from the germline V gene (reference sequence). The CDR3 DNA reads TGTGCCAGCAGCCAGGGACAGGTAGCAACTAATGAAAAACTGTTTTTT. The encoded protein is CASSQGQVATNEKLFF.

V is TRBV5-1 and J is TRBJ2-3; TRBD1 might be the D (6 bases). CDR3 length equals 15 residues. Trimming left V 4 bases short and J 5 bases short, with 17 bases between. Per germline, CDR1 SGHRS and CDR2 YFSETQ. The CDR3 loop is CASSLRDIGRDTQYF. As DNA, the CDR3 is TGCGCCAGCAGCCTGAGGGACATAGGGAGAGATACGCAGTATTTT.

The genes are TRBV7-8 and TRBJ2-7; D is perhaps TRBD1 (6 bases). The V end lost 5 bases, the J end lost 3 bases, and 14 bases lay between the germline ends. Germline V gives CDR1 SGHVS, CDR2 FQNEAQ. The CDR3 has 14 residues. The CDR3 nucleotides read TGTGCCAGCAGCGTTACAGAGGACAGCTACGAGCAGTACTTC. The encoded protein is CASSVTEDSYEQYF.